Following are 28 T cell receptor beta chains from one sample sequenced in a study of OX40 agonist ivuxolimab in advanced cancers. Sequencing used immunoSEQ multiplex PCR; TCRdb keeps in-frame clones, though not all of them. In the table there are 20,000 to 30,000 clones, around 90% of which are singletons. Here the sequenced sample was CD4+ or CD8+ T cells sorted from blood, taken in a trial of the OX40 agonist ivuxolimab. The receptors originated from an adult with an advanced solid tumor such as melanoma, head and neck, liver or kidney cancer.

This clone is a singleton in its sample. CDR3 region: CSVTGALNYGYTF. The DNA of the CDR3 is TGCAGCGTGACAGGGGCACTGAACTATGGCTACACCTTC. V usage is TRBV29-1 and J usage is TRBJ1-2; 8 bases are a match to TRBD1. The CDR3 spans 13 residues. CDR1 and CDR2 (germline): SQVTM, ANQGSEA. The trim removed 6 bases at V and 2 bases at J, leaving 5 bases unmatched. Filled out from reference TRBV29-1 and TRBJ1-2, the complete variable domain reads SAVISQKPSRDICQRGTSLTIQCQVDSQVTMMFWYRQQPGQSLTLIATANQGSEATYESGFVIDKFPISRPNLTFSTLTVSNMSPEDSSIYLCSVTGALNYGYTFGSGTRLTVV.

In DNA form, the CDR3 reads TGTGCCAGCAGTTTATTGGGGGAATTCCCTAGCACAGATACGCAGTATTTT. This codes for CASSLLGEFPSTDTQYF. The V call is TRBV28, the J call TRBJ2-3; D may be TRBD1 or TRBD2 (5 bases each). CDR1 is MDHEN and CDR2 is SYDVKM in the germline V gene. V gave up 1 base and J gave up 0 bases, with 14 bases separating them. CDR3 length equals 17 residues.

This chain connects TRBV5-5 to TRBJ2-1; 7 nucleotides line up with TRBD2. The CDR3 covers 15 residues. Germline-derived CDR1 and CDR2 are SGHKS and YYEKEE (reference sequence). V dropped 1 base and J dropped 8; count of bases not matched to a gene: 9. CDR3 in amino acids: CASSLRLAGDDEQFF. The CDR3 DNA sequence: TGTGCCAGCAGCTTGCGTCTGGCGGGAGACGATGAGCAGTTCTTC.

The chain employs TRBV5-1 and TRBJ2-6; the D is unclear. This CDR3 has 15 residues. V was trimmed by 3 bases and J by 0 bases, leaving 7 bases between them. Germline CDR1 SGHRS, CDR2 YFSETQ. In DNA, the CDR3 is TGCGCCAGCAGCTCCCAGAGCTCTGGGGCCAACGTCCTGACTTTC. It codes for CASSSQSSGANVLTF.

The J gene is TRBJ1-5, the V gene TRBV28; TRBD1 might be the D (5 bases). Trimming took off 5 bases at V and 3 bases at J, with 23 bases between the two ends. This CDR3 spans 18 amino acids. Germline V gives CDR1 MDHEN, CDR2 SYDVKM. CDR3 region: CASSNILRGVGDNQPQHF. DNA of the CDR3: TGTGCCAGCAGTAACATCCTCCGGGGGGTTGGCGACAATCAGCCCCAGCATTTT.

The chain recombines TRBV6-1 with TRBJ1-2; possibly TRBD1 for D (6 bases). The CDR3 is made up of 14 amino acids. Trimming pared 1 base from V and 4 bases from J, leaving 10 bases between. Germline lookup yields CDR1 MNHNS and CDR2 SASEGT. The CDR3 region has the DNA TGTGCCAGCAGTGAAGGCCCGACAGGCTATGGCTACACCTTC. It specifies CASSEGPTGYGYTF.

The rearrangement uses TRBV18 and TRBJ1-4, with D tentatively TRBD1 (5 bases). The CDR3 has 13 amino acids. CDR1 is KGHSH and CDR2 is LQKENI in the germline V gene. V dropped 5 bases and J dropped 6 bases, with 10 bases sitting between them. CDR3 region: CASSGGEDEKLFF. In DNA, the CDR3 is TGTGCCAGCTCAGGAGGGGAGGATGAAAAACTGTTTTTT.

The chain carries TRBV15 and TRBJ2-3; D is perhaps TRBD2 (5 bases). This CDR3 region has 15 residues. The germline V gene has CDR1 LNHNV and CDR2 YYDKDF (reference sequence). Trimming cost V 2 bases and J 4 bases, with 13 bases left between them. The CDR3 loop reads CATSRRGSTADTQYF. The CDR3 bases are TGTGCCACCAGCAGACGCGGGTCGACCGCAGATACGCAGTATTTT.

The chain couples TRBV30 to TRBJ2-1; D not certain. CDR3 size: 13 residues. CDR1 is GTSNPN and CDR2 is SVGIG in the germline V gene (reference sequence). Trimming cost V 0 bases and J 6 bases, with 9 bases left between them. DNA for the CDR3: TGTGCCTGGAGTGTGTTGGGCGGCAATGAGCAGTTCTTC. Translated, it gives CAWSVLGGNEQFF.

This clone was seen once. The rearrangement joins TRBV19 to TRBJ2-1; D perhaps matches TRBD1 (6 bases). Germline CDR1 LNHDA, CDR2 SQIVND (reference sequence). V gave up 6 bases and J gave up 2 bases, with 14 bases separating them. This CDR3 has 15 residues. The DNA for the CDR3 is TGTGCCAGTAGGCGTCCGGGACAAACCTACAATGAGCAGTTCTTC. Protein: CASRRPGQTYNEQFF.

V gene TRBV5-8 combines with J gene TRBJ2-5, with TRBD2 identical over 11 bases. This CDR3 region has 14 residues. V lost 6 bases, J lost 3 bases, and 4 bases stayed unmatched. Germline lookup yields CDR1 SGHTS and CDR2 YDEGEE. CDR3 sequence reads: CASNLLAGEETQYF. For the CDR3, the DNA is TGTGCCAGCAACCTACTAGCGGGGGAAGAGACCCAGTACTTC. The complete variable domain, with remaining parts taken from reference TRBV5-8 and TRBJ2-5, reads EAGVTQSPTHLIKTRGQQATLRCSPISGHTSVYWYQQALGLGLQFLLWYDEGEERNRGNFPPRFSGRQFPNYSSELNVNALELEDSALYLCASNLLAGEETQYFGPGTRLLVL.

V and J are TRBV7-2 and TRBJ2-7; possible D gene TRBD2, 5 bases. Germline CDR1 SGHTA, CDR2 FQGNSA. The length of the CDR3 is 14 residues. V lost 5 bases and J lost 0, with 11 bases in between. The CDR3 DNA is TGTGCCAGCAGCCCCGGTGGGAGCTCCTACGAGCAGTACTTC. Protein sequence: CASSPGGSSYEQYF.

Here the CDR3 reads CASSEASTYNEQFF. The CDR3 nucleotides are TGTGCCAGCAGTGAAGCGTCTACCTACAATGAGCAGTTCTTC. The genes are TRBV2 and TRBJ2-1; D is ambiguous. The CDR3 contains 14 residues. Germline CDR1 is SNHLY and CDR2 is FYNNEI. V lost 0 bases and J 2 bases, leaving 5 bases between the germline ends.

This chain uses TRBV7-9 with TRBJ1-1; 8 bases line up with TRBD1. This CDR3 spans 15 amino acids. CDR1 is SEHNR, CDR2 FQNEAQ, per germline (reference sequence). The J segment lost 4 bases and the V segment lost 5 bases, leaving 9 bases of the junction unmatched. In nucleotides, the CDR3 is TGTGCCAGCAGCCGGACAGGGAACAGCGGCACTGAAGCTTTCTTT. The encoded protein is CASSRTGNSGTEAFF.

This chain joins TRBV29-1 and TRBJ2-7; D ambiguous. The V end lost 1 base, the J end lost 4 bases, and 5 bases lay between the germline ends. The CDR3 length is 11 residues. CDR1 is SQVTM and CDR2 is ANQGSEA in the germline V gene. Written as DNA, the CDR3 is TGCAGCGTTGAAGGGGCTTACGAGCAGTACTTC. It specifies CSVEGAYEQYF.

The chain recombines TRBV5-1 with TRBJ2-7, with D unclear. The CDR3 contains 13 residues. Germline values: CDR1 SGHRS, CDR2 YFSETQ. Trimming removed 0 bases from V and 6 bases from J, with 10 bases in between. The CDR3 sequence: CASSLGQRAEQYF. The CDR3 DNA sequence: TGCGCCAGCAGCTTGGGTCAAAGGGCCGAGCAGTACTTC.

The chain joins TRBV10-2 to TRBJ2-5; D may match TRBD1 or TRBD2 (5 bases each). The J call may be wrong; the DNA end is better matched by TRBJ2-7. This CDR3 has 15 residues. CDR1 and CDR2 from the germline V gene are WSHSY and SAAADI. The CDR3 here is CASSDLGTAGYEQYF. CDR3 nucleotide sequence: TGCGCCAGCAGTGATTTGGGGACCGCCGGCTACGAGCAGTACTTC.

The chain couples TRBV11-3 to TRBJ2-7; D may be TRBD2 (5 bases). This CDR3 is built from 13 residues. CDR1 is SGHNT, CDR2 YENEEA, per germline. The ends were cut back, 3 bases at V and 3 bases at J, with 9 bases in the middle. This chain's CDR3 is CASSFNGIYEQYF. The CDR3 nucleotides read TGTGCCAGCAGCTTCAACGGGATCTACGAGCAGTACTTC.

V and J are TRBV19 and TRBJ1-5, with D maybe TRBD1 (6 bases). V dropped 3 bases and J dropped 2 bases, with 11 bases sitting between them. CDR3 length: 15 amino acids. Germline loops: CDR1 LNHDA, CDR2 SQIVND (reference sequence). The CDR3 loop reads CASSIKAGGNQPQHF. The CDR3 region has the DNA TGTGCCAGTAGTATTAAGGCAGGGGGCAATCAGCCCCAGCATTTT.

This clone was recorded a few times. The V gene is TRBV10-3, the J gene TRBJ1-1; the D is unclear. Per germline, CDR1 ENHRY and CDR2 SYGVKD. Trimming removed 10 bases from V and 4 bases from J, with 19 bases in between. CDR3 length equals 14 residues. In DNA, the CDR3 is TGTGCCACCCAGAGTGCGAGTGGTGGCACTGAAGCTTTCTTT. It yields the protein CATQSASGGTEAFF.

This chain links TRBV19 with TRBJ1-6, with D possibly being TRBD1 (5 bases). The germline gives CDR1 LNHDA, CDR2 SQIVND (reference sequence). The CDR3 is 14 residues long. With 7 bases removed from V and 7 bases from J, the gap between germline ends came to 14 bases. CDR3 in amino acids: CASKQAGINSPLHF. The CDR3 DNA reads as TGTGCCAGTAAACAGGCAGGGATCAATTCACCCCTCCACTTT.

This clone was observed once. V and J are TRBV5-4 and TRBJ2-1; 14 bases match TRBD2. CDR1 is SGHNT and CDR2 is YYREEE in the germline V gene (reference sequence). Germline trimming cut 4 bases from V and 10 bases from J; bases unmatched to any gene: 7. CDR3 length: 15 amino acids. CDR3 bases: TGTGCCAGCAGCCAGGGACTAGCGGGAGTAAAAGAGCAGTTCTTC. Translating gives CASSQGLAGVKEQFF.

The chain recombines TRBV5-4 with TRBJ2-1; possibly TRBD1 or TRBD2 for D (5 bases each). The CDR3 spans 16 residues. Trimming took off 1 base at V and 6 bases at J, with 17 bases between the two ends. The V gene's germline CDR1 is SGHNT and CDR2 YYREEE (reference sequence). The CDR3: CASSLQGTPGANEQFF. Written as DNA, the CDR3 is TGTGCCAGCAGCTTGCAGGGCACACCCGGGGCCAATGAGCAGTTCTTC.

This clone was seen once. This rearrangement joins TRBV7-9 to TRBJ1-1; 9 bases line up with TRBD1. The CDR3 covers 15 residues. CDR1 and CDR2 from the germline V gene are SEHNR and FQNEAQ (reference sequence). With V trimmed by 3 bases and J by 3 bases, 5 bases remained unmatched. The CDR3 DNA reads as TGTGCCAGCAGCTTGACAGGGGGGTGGGACACTGAAGCTTTCTTT. Protein sequence: CASSLTGGWDTEAFF.

The rearrangement links TRBV30 to TRBJ1-5; 10 bases match TRBD1. V shed 6 bases, J shed 6 bases, and the junction held 5 bases outside the gene matches. This CDR3 region has 13 residues. CDR1 is GTSNPN, CDR2 SVGIG, per germline (reference sequence). CDR3 protein: CACRDRGGQPQHF. CDR3 DNA: TGTGCCTGCCGGGACAGGGGAGGTCAGCCCCAGCATTTT.

As to this clone: Other DNA sequences in the same sample also yield this CDR3. The CDR3 nucleotides read TGTGCCAGCAGCTTAAATGGAGACAGGGGTCTCTATGGCTACACCTTC. It encodes CASSLNGDRGLYGYTF. This chain links TRBV7-9 with TRBJ1-2; the match to TRBD1 covers 8 bases. CDR3 length: 16 amino acids. Trimming took 2 bases from V and 4 from J; bases not matched to a gene: 9. The V gene's germline CDR1 is SEHNR and CDR2 FQNEAQ (reference sequence).

The rearrangement links TRBV28 to TRBJ2-1, with D perhaps TRBD2 (6 bases). The CDR3 spans 14 residues. CDR1 is MDHEN and CDR2 is SYDVKM in the germline V gene. Deletions cut 3 bases from V and 8 bases from J, with 14 bases between. Here the CDR3 reads CASSLEGRADEQFF. The CDR3 DNA follows: TGTGCCAGCAGTTTGGAGGGCAGGGCGGATGAGCAGTTCTTC.

This rearrangement joins TRBV4-1 to TRBJ1-2; D gene uncertain. This CDR3 has 16 amino acids. Germline V gives CDR1 MGHRA, CDR2 YSYEKL. Trimming removed 0 bases at V and 8 bases at J, with 19 bases between. CDR3 loop: CASSQDSGPARHGYTF. The CDR3 DNA reads as TGCGCCAGCAGCCAAGATAGTGGCCCGGCCCGGCACGGCTACACCTTC.